The sequence of this TCR beta chain was determined in a study of OX40 agonist ivuxolimab in advanced cancers. About the study: In this cohort, patients received ivuxolimab, an agonistic anti-OX40 (CD134) antibody. Patients were infused with ivuxolimab every 2 weeks at 0.01 to 10 mg/kg.

General study findings and limits: Within 6 weeks, CD4+ and CD8+ blood T cells expanded clonally at 0.1 to 3.0 mg/kg. More expanded clones were found, on average, in CD8+ than in CD4+ T cells.

The CDR3 runs to 15 residues. Germline V lookup: CDR1 SGDLS, CDR2 YYNGEE. V shed 0 bases and J shed 5 bases, with 12 bases lying between them. The repertoire was sequenced with immunoSEQ multiplex PCR; TCRdb's copy has only in-frame clones and lacks some. The sample holds 72,000 or so clones, around 88% seen once. This clone has only a few counts. Its matching antigen is unknown. The rearrangement joins TRBV9 to TRBJ2-1; D might be TRBD2 (7 bases). The clonotype was recovered from an adult with an advanced solid tumor such as melanoma, head and neck, liver or kidney cancer. The specimen comprised CD4+ or CD8+ T cells sorted from blood, sampled in a trial of the OX40 agonist ivuxolimab. The CDR3 spells CASSVVGGDNNEQFF. DNA for the CDR3: TGTGCCAGCAGCGTAGTAGGGGGGGACAACAATGAGCAGTTCTTC. Together with reference TRBV9 and TRBJ2-1, the CDR3 gives the full variable domain: DSGVTQTPKHLITATGQRVTLRCSPRSGDLSVYWYQQSLDQGLQFLIQYYNGEERAKGNILERFSAQQFPDLHSELNLSSLELGDSALYFCASSVVGGDNNEQFFGPGTRLTVL.